One and the same sample provided the 21 T cell receptor beta chains below, sequenced in a study of T cell changes during pregnancy in multiple sclerosis. Measured with immunoSEQ multiplex PCR; TCRdb has only the in-frame clones, and not every one. The sample shows 56,000 or so clones, about 91% of them seen only once. Specimen: peripheral blood, collected after pregnancy. These receptors all come from a female donor with multiple sclerosis, enrolled in a pregnancy study.

The chain carries TRBV5-6 and TRBJ2-5; weak D call: TRBD2 (5 bases). Trimming cost V 4 bases and J 3 bases, with 10 bases left between them. Per germline, CDR1 SGHDT and CDR2 YYEEEE. CDR3 length equals 13 residues. CDR3 DNA: TGTGCCAGCAGCCTCCTGAGGGAAGAGACCCAGTACTTC. It codes for CASSLLREETQYF.

V usage is TRBV5-1 and J usage is TRBJ2-5; D is perhaps TRBD2 (5 bases). Germline loops: CDR1 SGHRS, CDR2 YFSETQ. The CDR3 spans 13 residues. Trimming took off 6 bases at V and 2 bases at J, with 11 bases between the two ends. The CDR3: CASKVQRQETQYF. In DNA form, the CDR3 reads TGCGCCAGCAAAGTTCAGCGGCAAGAGACCCAGTACTTC.

A single count supports this clone. V gene TRBV9 combines with J gene TRBJ2-7, with 8 nucleotides matching TRBD2. This CDR3 comprises 14 residues. Looked up from germline, CDR1 is SGDLS and CDR2 is YYNGEE. Trimming removed 4 bases from V and 2 bases from J; junction bases left unmatched: 5. The CDR3, as DNA: TGTGCCAGCAGCCCCGGGACTAGGACCTACGAGCAGTACTTC. Encoded protein: CASSPGTRTYEQYF.

In its sample, this clone was seen a few times. V usage is TRBV6-4 and J usage is TRBJ2-3; 16 nucleotides align to TRBD2. The germline V gene encodes CDR1 MRHNA and CDR2 SNTAGT. The V segment lost 6 bases and the J segment 3 bases; nucleotides outside the gene matches: 6. The CDR3 is made up of 17 amino acids. The CDR3 DNA reads TGTGCCAGCAGCCCGGGACTAGCGGGGGGGTCGACAGATACGCAGTATTTT. It specifies CASSPGLAGGSTDTQYF.

The gene calls are TRBV28 and TRBJ1-5, with 8 bases aligning to TRBD1. This CDR3 contains 16 residues. V gave up 1 base and J gave up 7 bases; unmatched junction bases: 9. The germline V gene has CDR1 MDHEN and CDR2 SYDVKM. The CDR3: CASSLSWTGQDQPQHF. The CDR3 DNA reads TGTGCCAGCAGTTTATCTTGGACAGGGCAGGACCAGCCCCAGCATTTT.

The chain carries TRBV28 and TRBJ1-1, with D uncertain. This CDR3 is built from 11 residues. CDR1 is MDHEN and CDR2 is SYDVKM in the germline V gene. V was trimmed by 9 bases and J by 0 bases, leaving 5 bases between them. CDR3 DNA sequence: TGTGCCAGTAGAATGAACACTGAAGCTTTCTTT. It translates to CASRMNTEAFF. Drawing the rest from reference TRBV28 and TRBJ1-1, the complete variable domain is DVKVTQSSRYLVKRTGEKVFLECVQDMDHENMFWYRQDPGLGLRLIYFSYDVKMKEKGDIPEGYSVSREKKERFSLILESASTNQTSMYLCASRMNTEAFFGQGTRLTVV.

This rearrangement joins TRBV5-1 to TRBJ2-7, with 7 bases matching TRBD2. CDR1 and CDR2 (germline): SGHRS, YFSETQ. Losses at the gene ends were 0 bases for V and 4 bases for J; bases not matched to a gene: 10. This CDR3 comprises 16 residues. The CDR3 DNA reads as TGCGCCAGCAGCTTGGCCGGTCGGGGGGAGGCATACGAGCAGTACTTC. Translated, it gives CASSLAGRGEAYEQYF.

The rearrangement uses TRBV4-1 and TRBJ2-5, with a weak D call TRBD1 (6 bases). The J call may be in error: the DNA end matches TRBJ2-7 better. The CDR3 length is 14 residues. From germline, CDR1 is MGHRA and CDR2 YSYEKL. CDR3 region: CASSQQGFYSEQYF. The CDR3, as DNA: TGCGCCAGCAGCCAGCAGGGGTTCTATTCCGAGCAGTACTTC.

This chain joins TRBV9 and TRBJ1-1, with 10 nucleotides matching TRBD1. The ends lost 3 bases at V and 7 bases at J; junction bases unmatched: 9. CDR1 is SGDLS, CDR2 YYNGEE, per germline. This CDR3 is 15 amino acids long. In DNA, the CDR3 is TGTGCCAGCAGCGGCAGCTCGACAGGGGGCGTTGAAGCTTTCTTT. It translates to CASSGSSTGGVEAFF.

The rearrangement uses TRBV6-6 and TRBJ1-2; TRBD1 matches 7 bases. The V and J ends lost 6 bases and 5 bases, in that order; junction bases with no gene match: 15. The CDR3 totals 16 residues. CDR1 and CDR2 from the germline V gene are MNHNY and SVGAGI (reference sequence). This chain's CDR3 is CASSWDSPPSAYGYTF. CDR3 nucleotides: TGTGCCAGCAGCTGGGACAGTCCCCCCTCAGCTTATGGCTACACCTTC.

CDR3 sequence (DNA): TGTGCCAGCAGCGCCGTCGGACAGGGATTTGCTGAGCAGTTCTTC. Its protein is CASSAVGQGFAEQFF. V is TRBV6-6 and J is TRBJ2-1, with 8 nucleotides matching TRBD1. Trimming removed 6 bases from V and 9 bases from J; junction bases left unmatched: 13. From germline, CDR1 is MNHNY and CDR2 SVGAGI (reference sequence). The CDR3 consists of 15 residues.

This chain links TRBV23-1 with TRBJ1-1, with a possible D match to TRBD1 (5 bases). TRBV23-1 is given ORF status, its function remaining uncertain. Trimming left V 4 bases short and J 0 bases short, with 12 bases between. This CDR3 has 15 amino acids. The CDR3 DNA reads TGCGCCAGCAGTCGCCCCGCGGGGGTGAACACTGAAGCTTTCTTT. Translation gives CASSRPAGVNTEAFF.

J is TRBJ2-3 and V is TRBV5-1; 14 bases are shared with TRBD2. The CDR3 is 18 amino acids. Trimming at V came to 4 bases and at J to 2 bases, leaving 9 bases not matched to a gene. CDR1 SGHRS and CDR2 YFSETQ come from the germline V gene. The CDR3 here is CASSIGLAGGGYTDTQYF. In DNA form, the CDR3 reads TGCGCCAGCAGCATAGGACTAGCGGGGGGCGGGTACACAGATACGCAGTATTTT.

The CDR3 DNA reads as TGTGCCAGCTCACCGCGGGTAATGGCTGGCACAGATACGCAGTATTTT. It translates to CASSPRVMAGTDTQYF. The J gene is TRBJ2-3, the V gene TRBV18, with a weak D call TRBD2 (5 bases). V lost 3 bases to trimming and J lost 1 base, with 14 bases between them. The CDR3 sequence is 16 residues long. Germline-derived CDR1 and CDR2 are KGHSH and LQKENI.

V usage is TRBV5-1 and J usage is TRBJ2-2, with D perhaps TRBD2 (6 bases). The CDR3 contains 16 residues. Trimming shortened V by 3 bases and J by 7 bases, and 19 bases separated the two germline ends. Germline lookup yields CDR1 SGHRS and CDR2 YFSETQ. The CDR3 protein is CASSSGGTGRVGELFF. Written as DNA, the CDR3 is TGCGCCAGCAGCTCCGGTGGGACTGGGCGGGTCGGGGAGCTGTTTTTT.

Only one count was recorded for this clone. CDR3 sequence (DNA): TGTGCCAGCCCTCGCGTGCGGAACGGGGAGGGCTACACCTTC. The encoded protein is CASPRVRNGEGYTF. The chain is built from TRBV6-5 and TRBJ1-2, with D unclear. The length of the CDR3 is 14 residues. CDR1 is MNHEY and CDR2 is SVGAGI in the germline V gene. Trimming removed 8 bases at V and 8 bases at J, with 21 bases between.

The CDR3 sequence: CAISPGQGYQETQYF. The DNA for the CDR3 is TGTGCCATCAGCCCGGGACAGGGGTACCAAGAGACCCAGTACTTC. The rearrangement uses TRBV10-3 and TRBJ2-5; 10 nucleotides align to TRBD1. This CDR3 spans 15 amino acids. Trimming at V came to 6 bases and at J to 0 bases, leaving 4 bases not matched to a gene. Germline CDR1 ENHRY, CDR2 SYGVKD.

This clone is a singleton in its sample. The chain carries TRBV4-1 and TRBJ1-3, with D perhaps matching TRBD1 (5 bases). With 2 bases removed from V and 4 bases from J, the gap between germline ends came to 12 bases. In germline, CDR1 is MGHRA, CDR2 YSYEKL. The length of the CDR3 is 15 residues. The CDR3 sequence is CASSQTTVSGNTIYF. Written as DNA, the CDR3 is TGCGCCAGCAGCCAAACGACAGTCTCCGGAAACACCATATATTTT.

The V gene is TRBV7-9, the J gene TRBJ2-7, with D possibly TRBD2 on 5 matching bases. Per the germline V gene, CDR1 is SEHNR and CDR2 is FQNEAQ (reference sequence). The V and J ends lost 0 bases and 3 bases respectively, with 9 bases between them. CDR3 length equals 14 residues. CDR3 bases: TGTGCCAGCAGCTTAGCGGGCGGAGGCTACGAGCAGTACTTC. Residues: CASSLAGGGYEQYF.

This clone appeared a few times. J is TRBJ1-6 and V is TRBV5-6; D remains ambiguous. Between the trimmed V and J ends, which lost 0 bases and 7 bases, there was a span of 14 bases. This CDR3 has 16 residues. Germline assignment: CDR1 SGHDT and CDR2 YYEEEE. The CDR3 here is CASSLGASSGNSPLHF. The CDR3 nucleotides read TGTGCCAGCAGCTTGGGGGCCAGCTCGGGGAATTCACCCCTCCACTTT.

This rearrangement joins TRBV4-3 to TRBJ1-4; D perhaps matches TRBD1 (6 bases). Per germline, CDR1 LGHNA and CDR2 YSLEER. The V end was cut by 6 bases, the J end by 2 bases, with 13 bases between. The CDR3 loop spans 15 amino acids. The CDR3 protein is CASSQGSWTNEKLFF. The CDR3 nucleotides are TGCGCCAGCAGTCAGGGGTCTTGGACTAATGAAAAACTGTTTTTT.